A single sample is the source of the 25 T cell receptor beta chains below, sequenced in a study of T cells in Graves' hyperthyroidism and ophthalmopathy. Amplified regions were TCR beta CDR3 sequences from RNA transcripts. With the HTBI primer set, the TCR CDR3 went through a first round of RT-PCR. One entry per CDR3 protein results from TCRdb running MiXCR on the multiplex PCR reads. The table has 600,000 or so distinct CDR3 sequences, 14% seen once; the top ten hold around 7%. The sample consisted of blood. The receptors come from a woman aged 18-29 years with Graves' ophthalmopathy.

This clonotype was counted only a few times. The chain is built from TRBV4-2 and TRBJ2-5; the match to TRBD2 covers 7 bases. The CDR3 totals 15 residues. CDR1 is LGHNA, CDR2 YNFKEQ, per germline. After removal of 3 bases from V and 12 bases from J, the junction contained 16 bases not matched to a gene. In DNA, the CDR3 is TGTGCCAGCAGCCAGGGCAGCGGGACGAAGCTGTTGAAGTACTTC. Translated, it gives CASSQGSGTKLLKYF.

The rearrangement links TRBV30 to TRBJ1-3; D unresolved. The CDR3 runs 13 residues. Per the germline V gene, CDR1 is GTSNPN and CDR2 is SVGIG (reference sequence). The V end lost 4 bases, the J end lost 0 bases, and 7 bases lay between the germline ends. The chain's CDR3 is CAWTPLSGNTIYF. Here the CDR3 DNA reads TGTGCCTGGACCCCCCTCTCTGGAAACACCATATATTTT.

This clonotype was found a few times. CDR3 DNA sequence: TGTGCCAGCAGGTCCCTCAGACTAGCGGGAGATTACCTTCCAGATACGCAGTATTTT. Encoded protein: CASRSLRLAGDYLPDTQYF. The chain is built from TRBV28 and TRBJ2-3; 12 bases are a match to TRBD2. After removal of 6 bases from V and 4 bases from J, the junction contained 17 bases not matched to a gene. This CDR3 spans 19 amino acids. Germline CDR1 and CDR2: MDHEN and SYDVKM.

In its sample, this clonotype was seen many times. The chain links TRBV28 to TRBJ2-2, with 7 bases aligning to TRBD1. With V trimmed by 3 bases and J by 0 bases, 7 bases remained unmatched. The CDR3 covers 17 residues. Germline V gene sequence: CDR1 MDHEN, CDR2 SYDVKM. In DNA, the CDR3 is TGTGCCAGCAGTTTGCGGACAGGCCTTGCGAACACCGGGGAGCTGTTTTTT. It yields the protein CASSLRTGLANTGELFF.

This clonotype was recorded at least ten times. The rearrangement joins TRBV5-1 to TRBJ2-1, with 11 bases fitting TRBD2. V gave up 3 bases and J gave up 5 bases; unmatched junction bases: 10. The CDR3 is 17 residues long. Germline values: CDR1 SGHRS, CDR2 YFSETQ. The CDR3 spells CASSWTILAGVNNEQFF. Here the CDR3 DNA reads TGCGCCAGCAGCTGGACGATACTAGCGGGAGTAAACAATGAGCAGTTCTTC.

This clonotype came up a few times. V is TRBV27 and J is TRBJ2-4; D possibly corresponds to TRBD1 (5 bases). CDR3 length: 16 amino acids. Germline assignment: CDR1 MNHEY and CDR2 SMNVEV (reference sequence). The V gene lost 4 bases and the J gene lost 0 bases, with 13 bases spanning the gap. The CDR3 sequence: CASSSLFRGAKNIQYF. DNA for the CDR3: TGTGCCAGCAGTTCCCTCTTTAGGGGAGCCAAAAACATTCAGTACTTC.

This clonotype turned up a few times. The chain couples TRBV29-1 to TRBJ2-3; TRBD2 matches 11 bases. The CDR3 consists of 14 residues. Unmatched junction bases numbered 6, after V lost 6 bases and J lost 4 bases. CDR1 is SQVTM and CDR2 is ANQGSEA in the germline V gene. The CDR3 region is CSVNLAGGADTQYF. CDR3 DNA: TGCAGCGTCAACTTAGCGGGAGGGGCAGATACGCAGTATTTT.

This clonotype was detected many times. The rearrangement links TRBV5-1 to TRBJ1-6; TRBD1 aligns across 8 bases. CDR3 length: 13 amino acids. Looked up from germline, CDR1 is SGHRS and CDR2 is YFSETQ. V gave up 4 bases and J gave up 11 bases; unmatched junction bases: 5. The DNA for the CDR3 is TGCGCCAGCAGCCGGACAGGGTGGACACCCCTCCACTTT. Translation gives CASSRTGWTPLHF.

This clonotype was counted at least ten times. The J gene is TRBJ2-1, the V gene TRBV20-1, with TRBD1 matching over 7 bases. With 0 bases clipped from V and 7 bases from J, the junction kept 6 bases outside the gene matches. Germline CDR1 DFQATT, CDR2 SNEGSKA (reference sequence). The CDR3 contains 14 residues. In nucleotides, the CDR3 is TGCAGTGCTAGAGATCGAGAGACAGGGAATGAGCAGTTCTTC. Translated, it gives CSARDRETGNEQFF.

The table lists this clonotype with many counts. The V gene is TRBV12-3 or TRBV12-4, the J gene TRBJ2-1; possible D gene TRBD1, 5 bases. The CDR3 is 14 amino acids. Trimming took off 5 bases at V and 7 bases at J, with 15 bases between the two ends. CDR3 DNA sequence: TGTGCCAGCAGTCCCTCAGGTGGGGCGAATGAGCAGTTCTTC. Amino acids: CASSPSGGANEQFF.

In its sample, this clonotype was seen a few times. V and J are TRBV15 and TRBJ1-5; possible D gene TRBD1, 5 bases. This CDR3 spans 16 amino acids. Per germline, CDR1 LNHNV and CDR2 YYDKDF (reference sequence). V lost 1 base to trimming and J lost 3 bases, with 13 bases between them. The CDR3 sequence: CATSRVRTGHNQPQHF. In DNA form, the CDR3 reads TGTGCCACCAGCAGAGTCAGAACAGGCCACAATCAGCCCCAGCATTTT.

V and J are TRBV5-1 and TRBJ2-3; no firm D call. CDR3 size: 16 residues. Germline V lookup: CDR1 SGHRS, CDR2 YFSETQ. V was shortened by 0 bases and J by 1 base, with 12 bases between the two germline ends. The CDR3 loop is CASSLGHSLGTDTQYF. The CDR3, as DNA: TGCGCCAGCAGCTTGGGCCACAGCCTGGGCACAGATACGCAGTATTTT.

This clonotype was detected ten times or more. This sequence joins TRBV15 and TRBJ2-1; the D is unclear. This CDR3 is 15 amino acids long. Germline lookup yields CDR1 LNHNV and CDR2 YYDKDF (reference sequence). Trimming removed 0 bases from V and 0 bases from J, with 6 bases in between. The CDR3 DNA reads as TGTGCCACCAGCAGAGACAGGAGCTCCTACAATGAGCAGTTCTTC. Its translation: CATSRDRSSYNEQFF.

This clonotype was detected ten times or more. V is TRBV20-1 and J is TRBJ2-7; 11 nucleotides align to TRBD2. CDR3 size: 14 residues. V lost 1 base to trimming and J lost 7 bases; unmatched junction nucleotides: 6. The germline CDR1 and CDR2 sequences are DFQATT and SNEGSKA (reference sequence). CDR3 amino acids: CSARVTSGTGEQYF. The CDR3 DNA reads as TGCAGTGCTAGAGTGACTAGCGGGACGGGTGAGCAGTACTTC.

This clonotype was observed at least ten times. This rearrangement joins TRBV2 to TRBJ1-1; 7 bases align to TRBD1. Germline lookup yields CDR1 SNHLY and CDR2 FYNNEI. J lost 0 bases, V lost 6 bases, and 10 bases had no gene match. This CDR3 has 16 amino acids. Here the CDR3 DNA reads TGTGCCAGCAGCGCAGACAGGGCGGGAATGAACACTGAAGCTTTCTTT. Protein: CASSADRAGMNTEAFF.

V is TRBV7-3 and J is TRBJ2-1, with a weak D call TRBD2 (5 bases). Judging by the DNA end, TRBJ2-7 fits better; the J call may be wrong. Germline V gene lookup returns CDR1 SGHTA and CDR2 FQGTGA. The CDR3 has 15 amino acids. The CDR3 reads CASSLNGFTGDEQYF. The CDR3 DNA sequence: TGTGCCAGCAGCTTAAACGGCTTCACCGGGGATGAGCAGTACTTC.

This clonotype has at least ten counts. The rearrangement uses TRBV6-1 and TRBJ2-1; TRBD1 is a possible D gene (5 bases). CDR3 length: 15 residues. Trimming pared 3 bases from V and 0 bases from J, leaving 9 bases between. Germline CDR1 MNHNS, CDR2 SASEGT. The CDR3 protein is CASSELQDSYNEQFF. The CDR3 DNA follows: TGTGCCAGCAGTGAGTTACAGGACTCCTACAATGAGCAGTTCTTC.

The rearrangement uses TRBV27 and TRBJ2-1; no firm D call. The CDR3 loop spans 12 amino acids. Trimming removed 7 bases at V and 10 bases at J, with 14 bases between. Germline CDR1 is MNHEY and CDR2 is SMNVEV (reference sequence). The CDR3 is CASTQWQREQFF. CDR3 DNA sequence: TGTGCCAGCACCCAATGGCAGCGCGAGCAGTTCTTC.

This clonotype was seen a handful of times. The V call is TRBV5-4, the J call TRBJ2-2; D is unclear. There are 15 residues in the CDR3. From germline, CDR1 is SGHNT and CDR2 YYREEE (reference sequence). The germline V and J ends were trimmed by 0 bases and 9 bases, with 15 bases remaining between them. In nucleotides, the CDR3 is TGTGCCAGCAGCTTGGAAAGTTATGAGATCAGGGAGCTGTTTTTT. Amino acids: CASSLESYEIRELFF.

This clonotype was observed at least ten times. The J gene is TRBJ2-1, the V gene TRBV28; 11 bases line up with TRBD2. Germline lookup yields CDR1 MDHEN and CDR2 SYDVKM. The CDR3 totals 18 residues. Unmatched junction bases numbered 13, after V lost 0 bases and J lost 9 bases. CDR3 sequence (DNA): TGTGCCAGCAGTTTATGGGGGGGACTAGCGGTAGATGGCCTTGAGCAGTTCTTC. Protein: CASSLWGGLAVDGLEQFF.

Comment on this clonotype: A read error is possible here, since a much larger clone lies one base away. V usage is TRBV20-1 and J usage is TRBJ1-1; 10 bases fit TRBD1. Trimming removed 5 bases from V and 8 bases from J; junction bases left unmatched: 5. This CDR3 is built from 12 residues. Germline-derived CDR1 and CDR2 are DFQATT and SNEGSKA (reference sequence). CDR3 in amino acids: CSAARQGAEAFF. CDR3 DNA: TGCAGTGCTGCCAGACAGGGGGCGGAAGCTTTCTTT.

About this clonotype: Compared with germline, one end of the junction differs, possibly owing to a read error. This sequence joins TRBV3-1 and TRBJ2-1; D gene uncertain. This CDR3 has 13 amino acids. Germline CDR1 reads LGHDT; CDR2 reads YNNKEL (reference sequence). In DNA form, the CDR3 reads TGTGCCAGCAACCAAGTCCTTTACAATGAGCAGTTCTTC. It translates to CASNQVLYNEQFF.

The chain recombines TRBV9 with TRBJ2-1, with 8 bases fitting TRBD2. V lost 2 bases, J lost 5 bases, and 12 bases stayed unmatched. The CDR3 runs to 17 residues. Germline CDR1 is SGDLS and CDR2 is YYNGEE. The CDR3 protein is CASSVTTGGPQDNEQFF. CDR3 bases: TGTGCCAGCAGCGTGACGACGGGAGGGCCTCAAGACAATGAGCAGTTCTTC.

This clonotype was observed at least ten times. V is TRBV30 and J is TRBJ1-4, with D tentatively TRBD1 (6 bases). The CDR3 runs 15 residues. Germline V gene sequence: CDR1 GTSNPN, CDR2 SVGIG (reference sequence). V was cut by 0 bases and J by 7 bases, with 15 bases left in between. CDR3 coding DNA: TGTGCCTGGAGTGTCTCGGCCGGGGGCGGTGAAAAACTGTTTTTT. This sequence encodes CAWSVSAGGGEKLFF.

This clonotype has a count of ten or more. This chain links TRBV29-1 with TRBJ2-5, with D perhaps TRBD2 (6 bases). This CDR3 has 12 amino acids. Trimming took off 3 bases at V and 5 bases at J, with 10 bases between the two ends. In germline, CDR1 is SQVTM, CDR2 ANQGSEA. The CDR3 nucleotides read TGCAGCGTTGACCTAAGCGGGGAGACCCAGTACTTC. This codes for CSVDLSGETQYF.